This is a list of T cell receptor beta chains from one sample in a study of T-cell memory formation after mild COVID-19. TCRdb independently ran MiXCR on the 5' RACE reads; one entry per CDR3 protein. The repertoire has 350,000 or so distinct CDR3 sequences, roughly 20% of them found once; the top ten carry over 20%. The specimen was PBMCs or a T cell subset sorted from them (not recorded which). The receptors derive from a man in his late teens or twenties who had mild COVID-19 (a few samples of this study predate the infection). Cell type and time point are not known. CDR3s include the opening cysteine and the closing phenylalanine or tryptophan.

CDR3: CASTIEGGAYSPLHF
J: TRBJ1-6
V: TRBV4-1

CDR3: CSVPLMNTEAFF
J: TRBJ1-1
V: TRBV29-1

CDR3: CASSFSGGGETQYF
J: TRBJ2-5
V: TRBV7-3

CDR3: CASSFFHLEGNQPQHF
J: TRBJ1-5
V: TRBV28

CDR3: CASTREWAGINIQYF
J: TRBJ2-4
V: TRBV5-5

CDR3: CASSLAVGDSGEKLFF
J: TRBJ1-4
V: TRBV5-1

CDR3: CASRGDRDDTSPLHF
J: TRBJ1-6
V: TRBV6-2/TRBV6-3

CDR3: CASSLVTKETQYF
J: TRBJ2-5
V: TRBV5-6

CDR3: CASSLPPPGHPQETQYF
J: TRBJ2-5
V: TRBV5-1

CDR3: CASSSKRALYNEQFF
J: TRBJ2-1
V: TRBV7-9

CDR3: CASSQGVLDKEQFF
J: TRBJ2-1
V: TRBV3-1

CDR3: CASSQDRKTQYF
J: TRBJ2-5
V: TRBV4-2

CDR3: CASSQEPRETQYF
J: TRBJ2-5
V: TRBV3-1

CDR3: CASSANGNYGYTF
J: TRBJ1-2
V: TRBV9

CDR3: CASSPDRGGSTDTQYF
J: TRBJ2-3
V: TRBV18

CDR3: CASSPASGGTDTQYF
J: TRBJ2-3
V: TRBV4-1

CDR3: CASIISGQGAGELFF
J: TRBJ2-2
V: TRBV19

CDR3: CASSYGQANTEAFF
J: TRBJ1-1
V: TRBV5-1

CDR3: CASSYSQGNTEAFF
J: TRBJ1-1
V: TRBV6-5

CDR3: CASLSNPGGDEQFF
J: TRBJ2-1
V: TRBV5-6

CDR3: CASSQDLGVGSYNEQFF
J: TRBJ2-1
V: TRBV4-3

CDR3: CASSLAMGGRGTEAFF
J: TRBJ1-1
V: TRBV7-9

CDR3: CASTSSGGAVGTQYF
J: TRBJ2-5
V: TRBV5-4

CDR3: CASSLDAPHTDTQYF
J: TRBJ2-3
V: TRBV5-5

CDR3: CSAFERGASFF
J: TRBJ1-1
V: TRBV20-1

CDR3: CASSLTRGKAFF
J: TRBJ1-1
V: TRBV5-6

CDR3: CAWSVGSGANVLTF
J: TRBJ2-6
V: TRBV30

CDR3: CASSYSLGTEAFF
J: TRBJ1-1
V: TRBV6-2/TRBV6-3

CDR3: CSVDWVGRGDTGELFF
J: TRBJ2-2
V: TRBV29-1

CDR3: CSANGQGENEQFF
J: TRBJ2-1
V: TRBV20-1

CDR3: CASSGPPGWEETQYF
J: TRBJ2-5
V: TRBV25-1

CDR3: CASSDLDSRQGGYNEQFF
J: TRBJ2-1
V: TRBV25-1

CDR3: CSARGQGAQPQHF
J: TRBJ1-5
V: TRBV20-1